This T cell receptor beta chain derives from a study of T cell repertoires in cytomegalovirus infection. About the research overall: Indications came from public TCR beta signatures; they pointed to CMV infection and to a matching HLA type.

MiXCR, applied by TCRdb to the reads, yields one record per CDR3 protein. The data contain 740,000 or so distinct CDR3 sequences, 35% to 45% of them singletons. The CDR3 is made up of 16 amino acids. Germline CDR1 reads MDHEN; CDR2 reads SYDVKM. Trimming cost V 7 bases and J 5 bases, with 23 bases left between them. The sample holds a few counts of this clonotype. Its antigen is undetermined. Points from the study as a whole: The cumulative frequency of public TCR beta families distinguished individuals who carried CMV together with the relevant HLA. CMV-specific HLA-C-restricted TCR beta clonotypes dominated the ex vivo response.

This clonotype was obtained from a human donor in good health (CMV status not recorded). Some clones in this sample may be carry-over from other donors' samples. Sequencing was carried out using PBMCs. V gene TRBV28 combines with J gene TRBJ2-5, with D perhaps TRBD2 (7 bases). The CDR3 DNA follows: TGTGCCAGCACCATTAGGGGGGCGGGGGTCCAGGAGACCCAGTACTTC. This codes for CASTIRGAGVQETQYF.